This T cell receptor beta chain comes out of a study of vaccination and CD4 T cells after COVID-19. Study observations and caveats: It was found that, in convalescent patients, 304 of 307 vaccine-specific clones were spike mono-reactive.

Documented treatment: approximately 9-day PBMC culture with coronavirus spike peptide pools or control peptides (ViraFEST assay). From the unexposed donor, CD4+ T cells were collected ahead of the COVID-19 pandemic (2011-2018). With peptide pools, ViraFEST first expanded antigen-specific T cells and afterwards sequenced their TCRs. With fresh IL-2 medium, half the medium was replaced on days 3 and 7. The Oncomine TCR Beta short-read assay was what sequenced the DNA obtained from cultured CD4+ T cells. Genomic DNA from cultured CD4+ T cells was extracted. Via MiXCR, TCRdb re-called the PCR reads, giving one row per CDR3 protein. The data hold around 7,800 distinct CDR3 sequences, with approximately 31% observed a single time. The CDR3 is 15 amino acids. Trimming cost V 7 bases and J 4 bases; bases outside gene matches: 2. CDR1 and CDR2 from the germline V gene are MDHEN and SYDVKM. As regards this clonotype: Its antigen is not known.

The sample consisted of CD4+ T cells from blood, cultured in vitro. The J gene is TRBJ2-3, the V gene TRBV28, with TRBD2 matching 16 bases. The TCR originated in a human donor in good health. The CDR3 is CASTGTSGGADTQYF. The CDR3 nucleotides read TGTGCCAGCACGGGGACTAGCGGGGGGGCAGATACGCAGTATTTT.